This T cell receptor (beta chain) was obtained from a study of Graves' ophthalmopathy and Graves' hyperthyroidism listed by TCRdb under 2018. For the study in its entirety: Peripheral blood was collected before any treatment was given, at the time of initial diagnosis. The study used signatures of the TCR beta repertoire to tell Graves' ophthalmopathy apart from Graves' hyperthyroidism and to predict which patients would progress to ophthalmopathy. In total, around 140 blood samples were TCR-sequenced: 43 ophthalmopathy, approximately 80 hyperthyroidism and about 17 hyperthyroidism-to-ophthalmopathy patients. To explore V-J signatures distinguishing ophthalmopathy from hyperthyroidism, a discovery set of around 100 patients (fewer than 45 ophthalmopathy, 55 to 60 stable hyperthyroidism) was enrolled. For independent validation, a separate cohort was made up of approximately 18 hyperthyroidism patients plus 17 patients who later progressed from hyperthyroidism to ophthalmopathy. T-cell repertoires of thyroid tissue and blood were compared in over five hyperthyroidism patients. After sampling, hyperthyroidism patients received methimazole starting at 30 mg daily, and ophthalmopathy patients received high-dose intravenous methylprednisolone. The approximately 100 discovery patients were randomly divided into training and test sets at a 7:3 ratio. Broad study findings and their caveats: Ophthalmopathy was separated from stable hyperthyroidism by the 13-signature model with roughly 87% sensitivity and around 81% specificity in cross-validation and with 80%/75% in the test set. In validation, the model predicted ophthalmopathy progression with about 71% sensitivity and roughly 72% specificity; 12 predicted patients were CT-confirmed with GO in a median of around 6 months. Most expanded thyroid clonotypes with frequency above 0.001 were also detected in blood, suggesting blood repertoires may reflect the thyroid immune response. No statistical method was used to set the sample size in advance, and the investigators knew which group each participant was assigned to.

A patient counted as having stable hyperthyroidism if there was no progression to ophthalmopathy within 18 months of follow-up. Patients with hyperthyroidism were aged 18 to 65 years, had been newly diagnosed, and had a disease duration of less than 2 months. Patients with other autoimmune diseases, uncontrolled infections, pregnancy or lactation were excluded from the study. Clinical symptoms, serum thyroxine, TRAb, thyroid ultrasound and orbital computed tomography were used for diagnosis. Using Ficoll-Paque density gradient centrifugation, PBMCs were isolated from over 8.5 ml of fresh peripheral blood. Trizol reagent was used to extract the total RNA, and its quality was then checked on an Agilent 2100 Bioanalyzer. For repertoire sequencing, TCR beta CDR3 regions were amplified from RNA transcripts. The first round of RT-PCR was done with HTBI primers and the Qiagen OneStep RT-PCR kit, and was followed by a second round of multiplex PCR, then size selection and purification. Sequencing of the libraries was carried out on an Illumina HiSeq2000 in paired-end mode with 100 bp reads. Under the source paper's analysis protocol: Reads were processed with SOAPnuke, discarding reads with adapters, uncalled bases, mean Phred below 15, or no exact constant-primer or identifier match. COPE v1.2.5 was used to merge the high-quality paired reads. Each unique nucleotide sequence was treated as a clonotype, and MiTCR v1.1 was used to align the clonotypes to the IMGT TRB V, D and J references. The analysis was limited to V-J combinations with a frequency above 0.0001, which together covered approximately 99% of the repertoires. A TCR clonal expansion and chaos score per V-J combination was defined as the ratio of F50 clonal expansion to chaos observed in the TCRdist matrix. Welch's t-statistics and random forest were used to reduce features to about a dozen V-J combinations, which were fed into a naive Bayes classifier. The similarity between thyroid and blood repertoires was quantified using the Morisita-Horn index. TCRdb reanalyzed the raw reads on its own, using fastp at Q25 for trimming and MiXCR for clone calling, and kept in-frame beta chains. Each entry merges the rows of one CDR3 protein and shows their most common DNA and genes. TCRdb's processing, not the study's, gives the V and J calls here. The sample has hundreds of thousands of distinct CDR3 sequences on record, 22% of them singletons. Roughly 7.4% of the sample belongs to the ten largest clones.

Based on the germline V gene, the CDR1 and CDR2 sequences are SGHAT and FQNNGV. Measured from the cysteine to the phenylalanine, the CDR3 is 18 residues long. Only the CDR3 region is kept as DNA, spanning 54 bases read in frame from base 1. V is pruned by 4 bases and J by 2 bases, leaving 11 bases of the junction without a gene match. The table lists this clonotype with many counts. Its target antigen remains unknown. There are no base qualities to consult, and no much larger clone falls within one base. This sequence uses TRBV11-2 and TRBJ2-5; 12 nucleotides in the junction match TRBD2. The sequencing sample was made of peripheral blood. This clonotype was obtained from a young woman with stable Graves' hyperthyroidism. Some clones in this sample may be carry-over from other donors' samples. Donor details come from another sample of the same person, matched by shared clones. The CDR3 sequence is CASSWPRLAGEIQETQYF. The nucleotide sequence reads TGTGCCAGCAGCTGGCCCCGACTAGCGGGAGAGATACAAGAGACCCAGTACTTC. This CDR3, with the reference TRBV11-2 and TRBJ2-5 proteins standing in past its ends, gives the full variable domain EAGVAQSPRYKIIEKRQSVAFWCNPISGHATLYWYQQILGQGPKLLIQFQNNGVVDDSQLPKDRFSAERLKGVDSTLKIQPAKLEDSAVYLCASSWPRLAGEIQETQYFGPGTRLLVL.